This T cell receptor (beta chain) was captured by sequencing in a study of molecular identifiers for immune sequencing clone quantification. Study-level findings and limits: Among effectors, clones above 20 RNA copies held over 99% of molecules; among naive cells, under 1%.

Germline V gene data show CDR1 as SGHRS and CDR2 as YFSETQ. The CDR3 spans 15 residues. V was shortened by 0 bases and J by 1 base, with 10 bases between the two germline ends. In the case of this clonotype: Its antigen is not known. This sequence may be a read error, since a much larger clone differs from it by one base.

Sorting was used to obtain naive CD8 T cells (CD8+CD4-CCR7+CD45RA+). Previously published methods and listed TCR primers were used for the bulk TCR libraries. TCRdb fed the PCR reads into MiXCR, producing one record per CDR3 protein. The table has around 460,000 distinct CDR3 sequences, about a quarter seen once. Source material: naive CD8+ T cells from blood, with Jurkat cell RNA spiked in. The subset is: FACS-sorted CD8+CD4-CCR7+CD45RA+ naive T cells. V is TRBV5-1 and J is TRBJ1-1; no clear D. The receptor was isolated from a human donor in good health. Some libraries in this study had Jurkat cell RNA spiked in. The CDR3 DNA is TGCGCCAGCAGCTTGGCCCCTTGTAAGAACACTGAAGCTTTCTTT. Its translation is CASSLAPCKNTEAFF. Together with reference TRBV5-1 and TRBJ1-1, the CDR3 gives the full variable domain: KAGVTQTPRYLIKTRGQQVTLSCSPISGHRSVSWYQQTPGQGLQFLFEYFSETQRNKGNFPGRFSGRQFSNSRSEMNVSTLELGDSALYLCASSLAPCKNTEAFFGQGTRLTVV.